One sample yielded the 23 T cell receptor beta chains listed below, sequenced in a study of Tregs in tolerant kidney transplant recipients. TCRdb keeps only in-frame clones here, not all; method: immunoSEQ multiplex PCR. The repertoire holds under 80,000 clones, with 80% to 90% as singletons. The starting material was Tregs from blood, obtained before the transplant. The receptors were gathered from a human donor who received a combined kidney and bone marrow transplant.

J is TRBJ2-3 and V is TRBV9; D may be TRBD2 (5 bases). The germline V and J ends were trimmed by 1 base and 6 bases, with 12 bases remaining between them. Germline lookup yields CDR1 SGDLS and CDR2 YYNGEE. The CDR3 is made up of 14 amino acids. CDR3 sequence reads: CASSVSTTGDTQYF. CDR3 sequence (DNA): TGTGCCAGCAGCGTAAGCACCACGGGGGATACGCAGTATTTT. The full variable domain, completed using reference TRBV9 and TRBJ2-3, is DSGVTQTPKHLITATGQRVTLRCSPRSGDLSVYWYQQSLDQGLQFLIQYYNGEERAKGNILERFSAQQFPDLHSELNLSSLELGDSALYFCASSVSTTGDTQYFGPGTRLTVL.

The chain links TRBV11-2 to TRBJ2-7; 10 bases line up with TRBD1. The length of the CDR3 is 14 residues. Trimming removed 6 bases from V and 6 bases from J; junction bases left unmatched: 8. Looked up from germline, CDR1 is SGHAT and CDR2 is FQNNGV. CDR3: CASRASGTGVEQYF. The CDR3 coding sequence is TGTGCCAGCAGGGCTTCCGGGACAGGGGTCGAGCAGTACTTC.

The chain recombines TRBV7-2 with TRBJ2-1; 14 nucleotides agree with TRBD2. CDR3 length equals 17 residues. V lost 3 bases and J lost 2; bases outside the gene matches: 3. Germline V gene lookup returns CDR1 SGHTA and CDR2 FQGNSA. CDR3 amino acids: CASSFGLAGGAYNEQFF. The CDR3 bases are TGTGCCAGCAGCTTCGGACTAGCGGGAGGAGCCTACAATGAGCAGTTCTTC.

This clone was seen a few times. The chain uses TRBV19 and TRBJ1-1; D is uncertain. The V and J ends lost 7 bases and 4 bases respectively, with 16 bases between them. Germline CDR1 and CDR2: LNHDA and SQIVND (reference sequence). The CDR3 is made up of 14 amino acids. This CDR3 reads CASNPGRLPTEAFF. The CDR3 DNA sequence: TGTGCCAGTAACCCCGGGAGGCTACCCACTGAAGCTTTCTTT.

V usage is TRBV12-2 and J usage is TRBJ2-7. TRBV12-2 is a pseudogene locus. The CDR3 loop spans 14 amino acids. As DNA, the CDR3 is TGTGCAAGTCGCCACCGGGACGGCTCCTACGAGCAGTACTTC. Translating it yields CASRHRDGSYEQYF.

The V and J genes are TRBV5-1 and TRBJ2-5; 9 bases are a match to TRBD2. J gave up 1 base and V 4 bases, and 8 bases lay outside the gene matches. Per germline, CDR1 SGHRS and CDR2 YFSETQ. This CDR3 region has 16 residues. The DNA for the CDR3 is TGCGCCAGCAGCCTCCGCTATAGCGGGGGCCAAGAGACCCAGTACTTC. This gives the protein CASSLRYSGGQETQYF. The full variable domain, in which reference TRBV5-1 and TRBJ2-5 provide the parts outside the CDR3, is KAGVTQTPRYLIKTRGQQVTLSCSPISGHRSVSWYQQTPGQGLQFLFEYFSETQRNKGNFPGRFSGRQFSNSRSEMNVSTLELGDSALYLCASSLRYSGGQETQYFGPGTRLLVL.

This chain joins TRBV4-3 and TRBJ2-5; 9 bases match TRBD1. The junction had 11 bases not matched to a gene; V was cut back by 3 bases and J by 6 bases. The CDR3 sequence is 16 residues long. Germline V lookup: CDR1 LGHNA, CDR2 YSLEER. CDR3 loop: CASSQTGTGRRKTQYF. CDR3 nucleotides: TGCGCCAGCAGCCAGACCGGGACAGGGCGTAGGAAGACCCAGTACTTC.

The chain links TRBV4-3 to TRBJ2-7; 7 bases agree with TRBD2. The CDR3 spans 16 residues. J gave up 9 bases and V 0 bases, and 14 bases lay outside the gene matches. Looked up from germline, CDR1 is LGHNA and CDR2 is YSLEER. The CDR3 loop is CASSQDRASGGLGQYF. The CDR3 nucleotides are TGCGCCAGCAGCCAAGATAGGGCTAGCGGTGGATTAGGGCAGTACTTC.

In DNA form, the CDR3 reads TGCAGCGTGAGGCGACAGGGTTGGAACACTGAAGCTTTCTTT. Its translation: CSVRRQGWNTEAFF. This chain links TRBV29-1 with TRBJ1-1, with 7 bases fitting TRBD1. Germline V gives CDR1 SQVTM, CDR2 ANQGSEA. The V and J ends lost 6 bases and 1 base, in that order; junction bases with no gene match: 8. CDR3 length equals 14 residues.

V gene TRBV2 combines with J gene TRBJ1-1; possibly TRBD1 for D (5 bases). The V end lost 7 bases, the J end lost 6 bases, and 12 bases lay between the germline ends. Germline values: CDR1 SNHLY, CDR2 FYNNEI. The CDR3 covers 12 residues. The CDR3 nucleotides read TGTGCCAGCACTGGGACTTTCGCTGAAGCTTTCTTT. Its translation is CASTGTFAEAFF. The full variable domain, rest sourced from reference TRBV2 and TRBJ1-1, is EPEVTQTPSHQVTQMGQEVILRCVPISNHLYFYWYRQILGQKVEFLVSFYNNEISEKSEIFDDQFSVERPDGSNFTLKIRSTKLEDSAMYFCASTGTFAEAFFGQGTRLTVV.

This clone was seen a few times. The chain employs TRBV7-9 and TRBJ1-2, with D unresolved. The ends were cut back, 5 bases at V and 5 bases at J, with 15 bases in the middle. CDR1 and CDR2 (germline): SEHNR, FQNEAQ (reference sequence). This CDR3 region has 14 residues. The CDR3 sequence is CASSPGLNSYGYTF. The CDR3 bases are TGTGCCAGCAGCCCGGGCCTCAATTCATATGGCTACACCTTC.

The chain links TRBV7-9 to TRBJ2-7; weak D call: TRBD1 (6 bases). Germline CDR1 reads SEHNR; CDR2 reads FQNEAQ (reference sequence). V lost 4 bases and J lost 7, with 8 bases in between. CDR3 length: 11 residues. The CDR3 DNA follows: TGTGCCAGCAGCTGGACAGAGGAGCAGTACTTC. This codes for CASSWTEEQYF.

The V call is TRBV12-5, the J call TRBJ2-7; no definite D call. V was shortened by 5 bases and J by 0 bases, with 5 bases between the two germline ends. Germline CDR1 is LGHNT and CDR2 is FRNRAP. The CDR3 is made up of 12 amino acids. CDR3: CASGLTSYEQYF. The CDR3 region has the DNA TGTGCTAGTGGTCTTACCTCCTACGAGCAGTACTTC. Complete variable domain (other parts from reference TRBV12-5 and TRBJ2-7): DARVTQTPRHKVTEMGQEVTMRCQPILGHNTVFWYRQTMMQGLELLAYFRNRAPLDDSGMPKDRFSAEMPDATLATLKIQPSEPRDSAVYFCASGLTSYEQYFGPGTRLTVT.

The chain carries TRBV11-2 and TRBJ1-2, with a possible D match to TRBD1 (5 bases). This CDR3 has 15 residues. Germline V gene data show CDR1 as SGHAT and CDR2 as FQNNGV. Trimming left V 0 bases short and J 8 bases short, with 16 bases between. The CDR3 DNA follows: TGTGCCAGCAGCTTAGATGGGGGACCCTGGGAAGGCTACACCTTC. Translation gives CASSLDGGPWEGYTF.

The CDR3 region has the DNA TGCGCCAGCAGCCAAGTGAGCTATGGCTACACCTTC. Its protein is CASSQVSYGYTF. The rearrangement joins TRBV4-3 to TRBJ1-2; D is uncertain. Germline CDR1 and CDR2: LGHNA and YSLEER. With 1 base removed from V and 4 bases from J, the gap between germline ends came to 4 bases. The CDR3 extends over 12 amino acids.

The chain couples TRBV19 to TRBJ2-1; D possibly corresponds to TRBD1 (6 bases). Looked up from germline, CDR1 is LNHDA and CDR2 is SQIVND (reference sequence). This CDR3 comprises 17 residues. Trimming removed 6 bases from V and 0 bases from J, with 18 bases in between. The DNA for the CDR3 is TGTGCCAGTAGCCATTCCGGGGACATTGGCTCCTACAATGAGCAGTTCTTC. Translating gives CASSHSGDIGSYNEQFF.

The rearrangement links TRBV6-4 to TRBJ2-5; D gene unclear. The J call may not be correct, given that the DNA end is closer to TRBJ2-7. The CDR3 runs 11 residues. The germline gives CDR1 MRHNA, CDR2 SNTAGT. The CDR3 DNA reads TGTGCCAGCCTCAGTGACCACGAGCAGTACTTC. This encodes CASLSDHEQYF.

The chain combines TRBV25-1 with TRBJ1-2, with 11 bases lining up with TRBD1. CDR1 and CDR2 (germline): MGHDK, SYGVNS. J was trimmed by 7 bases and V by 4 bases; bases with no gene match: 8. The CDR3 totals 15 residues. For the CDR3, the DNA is TGTGCCAGCAGTGCTCTTCGGACAGGGGGCGTTGGCTACACCTTC. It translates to CASSALRTGGVGYTF.

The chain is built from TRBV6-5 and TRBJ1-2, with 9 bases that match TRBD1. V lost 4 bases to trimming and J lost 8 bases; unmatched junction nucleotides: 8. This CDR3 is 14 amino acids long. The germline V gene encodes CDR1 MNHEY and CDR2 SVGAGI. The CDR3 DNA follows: TGTGCCAGCAGTTCCGGGACAGGGAAAGTCGGCTACACCTTC. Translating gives CASSSGTGKVGYTF.

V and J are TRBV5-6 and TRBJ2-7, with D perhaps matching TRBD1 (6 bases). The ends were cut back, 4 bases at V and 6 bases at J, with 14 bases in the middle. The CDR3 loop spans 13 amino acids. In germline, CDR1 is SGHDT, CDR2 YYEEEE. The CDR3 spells CASSRLDSFEQYF. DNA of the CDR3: TGTGCCAGCAGCCGATTGGACAGCTTCGAGCAGTACTTC.

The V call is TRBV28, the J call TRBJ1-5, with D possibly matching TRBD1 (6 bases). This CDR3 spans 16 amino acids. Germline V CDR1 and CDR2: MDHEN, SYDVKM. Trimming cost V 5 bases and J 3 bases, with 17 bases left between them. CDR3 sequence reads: CASSETGSLYNQPQHF. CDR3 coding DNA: TGTGCCAGCAGTGAAACAGGGTCCCTCTACAATCAGCCCCAGCATTTT.

The chain's CDR3 is CASSYSRDYGYTF. The CDR3 DNA is TGTGCCAGCAGTTACTCCCGAGACTATGGCTACACCTTC. The chain links TRBV6-5 to TRBJ1-2; unclear D gene. CDR1 is MNHEY, CDR2 SVGAGI, per germline. The CDR3 is 13 amino acids. Trimming took 0 bases from V and 3 from J, leaving 5 bases between them.

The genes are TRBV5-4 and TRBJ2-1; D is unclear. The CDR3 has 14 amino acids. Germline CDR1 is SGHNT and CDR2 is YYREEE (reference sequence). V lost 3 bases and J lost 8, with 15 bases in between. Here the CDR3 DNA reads TGTGCCAGCAGCTCGAGCTCGGGTTTCGATGAGCAGTTCTTC. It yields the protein CASSSSSGFDEQFF.